This entry features one T cell receptor beta chain sequence. What it recognizes is unknown. The junction departs from germline at one end; a sequencing error may be responsible. The entirety of the isolated RNA underwent reverse transcription, so expressed TCRB transcripts were sequenced. The protocol was immunoSEQ multiplex PCR, while the TCRdb copy is restricted to in-frame clones and leaves out a portion. This sample carries under 450,000 clones, less than 15% of them seen once, and the ten largest clones take approximately 0.02%. This CDR3 contains 9 residues. Per germline, CDR1 SGHVS and CDR2 FQNEAQ. The sample originates from a study of beta chain features in type 1 diabetes. Findings and caveats of the study: Patients showed naive, central memory and Treg TCRB repertoires that appeared more similar than those of healthy donors.

What was sequenced was naive CD4+ T cells from blood. The chain couples TRBV7-8 to TRBJ2-7; D may be TRBD2 (5 bases). This receptor was taken from a woman aged 18-35 years in good health. As DNA, the CDR3 is TGTGCCAGCAGCTTAGGCGGGCCGTTC. Its protein product is CASSLGGPF.